These 26 T cell receptor beta chains came from one sample sequenced in a study of identical twins. TCRdb itself ran the 5' RACE reads through MiXCR, one entry per CDR3 protein. The table includes about 720,000 distinct CDR3 sequences, about 20% detected once. The same sample was also used in a study of T cells expressing NK-cell markers.

The specimen was PBMCs. All receptors derive from a young woman in good health.

This clonotype was picked up many times. This chain links TRBV29-1 with TRBJ1-5, with a tentative D call TRBD1 (5 bases). The V end was cut by 4 bases, the J end by 1 base, with 8 bases between. This CDR3 spans 13 amino acids. The germline CDR1 and CDR2 sequences are SQVTM and ANQGSEA. DNA for the CDR3: TGCAGCGTTGGGTGGGGCAGCAATCAGCCCCAGCATTTT. Amino acids: CSVGWGSNQPQHF.

The chain carries TRBV6-6 and TRBJ1-1, with D tentatively TRBD1 (5 bases). V lost 7 bases to trimming and J lost 1 base, with 10 bases between them. Looked up from germline, CDR1 is MNHNY and CDR2 is SVGAGI (reference sequence). The CDR3 has 13 residues. This CDR3 reads CASTMGQNTEAFF. CDR3 bases: TGTGCCAGCACAATGGGGCAGAACACTGAAGCTTTCTTT.

This clonotype has only a few counts. The chain recombines TRBV6-5 with TRBJ2-5; TRBD1 or TRBD2 may be the D gene (5 bases each). There are 16 residues in the CDR3. Germline CDR1 reads MNHEY; CDR2 reads SVGAGI. With 0 bases removed from V and 2 bases from J, the gap between germline ends came to 13 bases. CDR3 amino acids: CASSYSWGSEQETQYF. In DNA form, the CDR3 reads TGTGCCAGCAGTTACTCTTGGGGGAGTGAACAAGAGACCCAGTACTTC.

The J gene is TRBJ1-1, the V gene TRBV12-3 or TRBV12-4; no reliable D call. V was trimmed by 6 bases and J by 0 bases, leaving 11 bases between them. The CDR3 is made up of 14 amino acids. CDR3 residues: CASRDGPLNTEAFF. CDR3 DNA sequence: TGTGCCAGCAGAGATGGACCCTTGAACACTGAAGCTTTCTTT.

This chain connects TRBV29-1 to TRBJ2-5; 8 bases align to TRBD2. The CDR3 length is 12 residues. The junction had 3 bases not matched to a gene; V was cut back by 5 bases and J by 4 bases. Germline assignment: CDR1 SQVTM and CDR2 ANQGSEA. The CDR3 region has the DNA TGCAGCGTTCCCGGACTAGCAGAGACCCAGTACTTC. Protein product: CSVPGLAETQYF.

The DNA for the CDR3 is TGTGCCAGCAGTTTAGGACTAGCGGGAAACGGGGAGCTGTTTTTT. Its translation: CASSLGLAGNGELFF. V usage is TRBV12-3 or TRBV12-4 and J usage is TRBJ2-2, with TRBD2 identical over 11 bases. J was trimmed by 7 bases and V by 1 base; bases with no gene match: 2. The CDR3 contains 15 residues.

This clonotype was counted a few times. This rearrangement joins TRBV10-3 to TRBJ1-1, with a possible D match to TRBD1 (5 bases). Germline V lookup: CDR1 ENHRY, CDR2 SYGVKD. V was trimmed by 2 bases and J by 4 bases, leaving 14 bases between them. The CDR3 is made up of 15 amino acids. The CDR3 region has the DNA TGTGCCATCAGTGAGAAAGGGGCAGACCTCACTGAAGCTTTCTTT. It yields the protein CAISEKGADLTEAFF.

Many counts were recorded for this clonotype. The chain combines TRBV10-2 with TRBJ2-7; D is uncertain. Trimming took 1 base from V and 3 from J, leaving 4 bases between them. The length of the CDR3 is 12 residues. Per the germline V gene, CDR1 is WSHSY and CDR2 is SAAADI. The DNA for the CDR3 is TGCGCCAGCAGTGAGTTCAGCTACGAGCAGTACTTC. As protein: CASSEFSYEQYF.

This clonotype was seen only a few times. This CDR3 is CASSLTGRGNQPQHF. CDR3 coding DNA: TGTGCCAGCAGCCTGACAGGAAGGGGCAATCAGCCCCAGCATTTT. The chain combines TRBV7-9 with TRBJ1-5; weak D call: TRBD1 (6 bases). The CDR3 runs 15 residues. Germline lookup yields CDR1 SEHNR and CDR2 FQNEAQ (reference sequence). Trimming cost V 5 bases and J 2 bases, with 13 bases left between them.

The rearrangement links TRBV10-3 to TRBJ2-7, with D possibly matching TRBD2 (5 bases). The CDR3 totals 13 residues. Germline CDR1 is ENHRY and CDR2 is SYGVKD. The V and J ends lost 7 bases and 9 bases respectively, with 19 bases between them. CDR3 sequence (DNA): TGTGCCATCAAGGGTCTCCTAGGAGGTAGGCAGTACTTC. It yields the protein CAIKGLLGGRQYF.

The CDR3 protein is CSVKQAGTDTQYF. The CDR3 nucleotides are TGCAGCGTTAAGCAGGCCGGCACAGATACGCAGTATTTT. J is TRBJ2-3 and V is TRBV29-1; D is uncertain. The ends were cut back, 5 bases at V and 1 base at J, with 10 bases in the middle. This CDR3 has 13 residues. Looked up from germline, CDR1 is SQVTM and CDR2 is ANQGSEA.

Concerning this clonotype itself: No conserved phenylalanine or tryptophan ends this CDR3, so it is likely a read error. This sequence joins TRBV11-2 and TRBJ2-1, with D hard to call. Germline CDR1 is SGHAT and CDR2 is FQNNGV. This CDR3 is 13 amino acids long. V shed 1 base and J shed 9 bases, with 10 bases lying between them. The CDR3 DNA sequence: TGTGCCAGCAGCTTAGTACCGACCGCTGAGCAGTTCCTC. It encodes CASSLVPTAEQFL.

The rearrangement uses TRBV5-1 and TRBJ2-3; 7 bases map to TRBD1. Per the germline V gene, CDR1 is SGHRS and CDR2 is YFSETQ. The CDR3 runs 15 residues. Trimming took 1 base from V and 4 from J; bases not matched to a gene: 6. The CDR3: CASSLTGAGSDTQYF. CDR3 sequence (DNA): TGCGCCAGCAGCTTGACAGGGGCCGGCTCAGATACGCAGTATTTT.

This clonotype turned up a few times. The V and J genes are TRBV4-3 and TRBJ2-7; D is ambiguous. There are 16 residues in the CDR3. Germline V gives CDR1 LGHNA, CDR2 YSLEER. The germline V and J ends were trimmed by 4 bases and 0 bases, with 16 bases remaining between them. The CDR3 protein is CASSLTAETNSYEQYF. DNA of the CDR3: TGCGCCAGCAGCCTGACTGCAGAAACTAACTCCTACGAGCAGTACTTC.

This clonotype has more than one count but fewer than ten. The chain joins TRBV6-2 or TRBV6-3 to TRBJ2-1; D is unclear. V lost 1 base, J lost 6 bases, and 7 bases lay in between. CDR3 length: 13 residues. Germline assignment: CDR1 MNHEY and CDR2 SVGEGT. CDR3 amino acids: CASSYYSANEQFF. DNA for the CDR3: TGTGCCAGCAGTTACTACTCTGCCAATGAGCAGTTCTTC.

This clonotype was detected only a few times. The chain employs TRBV5-1 and TRBJ2-6; 9 positions match TRBD2. V shed 2 bases, J shed 0 bases, and the junction held 12 bases outside the gene matches. Germline loops: CDR1 SGHRS, CDR2 YFSETQ. The CDR3 contains 20 residues. The chain's CDR3 is CASSFPTAGGLVSGANVLTF. The CDR3 DNA follows: TGCGCCAGCAGCTTCCCCACAGCGGGGGGTCTGGTCTCTGGGGCCAACGTCCTGACTTTC.

This sequence joins TRBV5-1 and TRBJ2-5; D remains unclear. This CDR3 region has 16 residues. Germline lookup yields CDR1 SGHRS and CDR2 YFSETQ. The germline V and J ends were trimmed by 1 base and 5 bases, with 18 bases remaining between them. CDR3 nucleotide sequence: TGCGCCAGCAGCTTGAGCCGAAAGAGCTTCAAGGAGACCCAGTACTTC. Amino acid sequence: CASSLSRKSFKETQYF.

In this sample, this clonotype turned up once. J is TRBJ2-3 and V is TRBV5-1, with 7 bases lining up with TRBD2. The CDR3 covers 14 residues. Germline assignment: CDR1 SGHRS and CDR2 YFSETQ. The ends lost 4 bases at V and 4 bases at J; junction bases unmatched: 6. CDR3 loop: CASSVRLAPDTQYF. The CDR3 DNA sequence: TGCGCCAGCAGCGTTCGACTAGCCCCAGATACGCAGTATTTT.

This clonotype showed up many times. The chain is built from TRBV29-1 and TRBJ1-1; D possibly corresponds to TRBD1 (6 bases). In germline, CDR1 is SQVTM, CDR2 ANQGSEA. The CDR3 has 12 residues. Between the trimmed V and J ends, which lost 4 bases and 4 bases, there was a span of 10 bases. The CDR3 sequence is CSVVRGGTEAFF. In nucleotides, the CDR3 is TGCAGCGTTGTTAGGGGGGGCACTGAAGCTTTCTTT.

The chain is built from TRBV6-2 or TRBV6-3 and TRBJ2-7; 10 bases fit TRBD2. Per the germline V gene, CDR1 is MNHEY and CDR2 is SVGEGT. This CDR3 comprises 16 residues. J gave up 1 base and V 6 bases, and 9 bases lay outside the gene matches. The CDR3 loop is CASSQKKAGGSYEQYF. CDR3 bases: TGTGCCAGCAGCCAGAAAAAAGCGGGAGGGTCCTACGAGCAGTACTTC.

V is TRBV9 and J is TRBJ2-1, with 7 bases aligning to TRBD2. The germline CDR1 and CDR2 sequences are SGDLS and YYNGEE. V gave up 2 bases and J gave up 6 bases; unmatched junction bases: 14. CDR3 length equals 17 residues. As DNA, the CDR3 is TGTGCCAGCAGCGTTCTAGCGGAGGCCCGTGTTTCCAATGAGCAGTTCTTC. Its protein is CASSVLAEARVSNEQFF.

This clonotype turned up a few times. The chain couples TRBV12-3 or TRBV12-4 to TRBJ1-3; D unclear. CDR3 size: 14 residues. The V gene lost 6 bases and the J gene lost 0 bases, with 9 bases spanning the gap. CDR3 in DNA: TGTGCCAGCAGCCAAAGGATCTCTGGAAACACCATATATTTT. It encodes CASSQRISGNTIYF.

This clonotype was found once. The CDR3: CASSEELAQIEQFF. CDR3 DNA sequence: TGTGCCAGCAGTGAGGAACTCGCACAAATTGAGCAGTTCTTC. The J gene is TRBJ2-1, the V gene TRBV2; D is uncertain. CDR1 is SNHLY, CDR2 FYNNEI, per germline. The germline V and J ends were trimmed by 3 bases and 9 bases, with 15 bases remaining between them. The CDR3 extends over 14 amino acids.

This clonotype was seen repeatedly, ten times or more. The chain joins TRBV6-2 or TRBV6-3 to TRBJ2-1; 8 bases are a match to TRBD2. The ends lost 4 bases at V and 6 bases at J; junction bases unmatched: 11. The germline gives CDR1 MNHEY, CDR2 SVGEGT. There are 16 residues in the CDR3. In nucleotides, the CDR3 is TGTGCCAGCAGTTTTCTCCCAGCGGGAGCGGGCAATGAGCAGTTCTTC. Amino acid sequence: CASSFLPAGAGNEQFF.

This clonotype was seen a handful of times. This rearrangement joins TRBV5-6 to TRBJ2-5; 9 bases align to TRBD2. CDR3 size: 15 residues. Trimming removed 4 bases from V and 5 bases from J; junction bases left unmatched: 9. Germline assignment: CDR1 SGHDT and CDR2 YYEEEE. CDR3 DNA sequence: TGTGCCAGCAGCACAATAGCGGGAGTGGTGGAGACCCAGTACTTC. This sequence encodes CASSTIAGVVETQYF.

This clonotype has more than one count but fewer than ten. This rearrangement joins TRBV5-1 to TRBJ2-1; D is unresolved. The CDR3 is made up of 14 amino acids. V shed 7 bases and J shed 7 bases, with 18 bases lying between them. Germline V lookup: CDR1 SGHRS, CDR2 YFSETQ. The CDR3 is CASQKEGNRNEQFF. The DNA for the CDR3 is TGCGCCAGCCAAAAGGAAGGGAATAGAAATGAGCAGTTCTTC.